The 4 T cell receptor beta chains listed next were all sequenced from one sample in a study of shared clonotypes between healthy human individuals. The table came from immunoSEQ multiplex PCR; TCRdb's copy has only in-frame clones and leaves some out. The data hold around 2.3 million clones, with more than 90% observed a single time. Sequencing was done on a sample of naive CD4+ T cells sorted from blood. Indicated subset: CD45RA+ positively selected. These receptors were taken from a young man in good health.

The rearrangement joins TRBV5-1 to TRBJ1-3; the D is unclear. Germline V gene sequence: CDR1 SGHRS, CDR2 YFSETQ. This CDR3 region has 15 residues. V shed 0 bases and J shed 3 bases, with 10 bases lying between them. The CDR3 sequence: CASSLDGSFGNTIYF. The CDR3 DNA is TGCGCCAGCAGCTTGGACGGATCCTTTGGAAACACCATATATTTT.

This sequence joins TRBV6-4 and TRBJ2-3; D may be TRBD1 or TRBD2 (5 bases each). Deletions cut 6 bases from V and 5 bases from J, with 12 bases between. The CDR3 is 13 residues long. Germline V gene lookup returns CDR1 MRHNA and CDR2 SNTAGT. The CDR3 nucleotides are TGTGCCAGCAGCCGGGGCACAGGAGATACGCAGTATTTT. It codes for CASSRGTGDTQYF.

The chain is built from TRBV2 and TRBJ2-5; 7 bases match TRBD2. Germline CDR1 is SNHLY and CDR2 is FYNNEI. The CDR3 is 15 amino acids. Trimming removed 4 bases from V and 3 bases from J; junction bases left unmatched: 8. DNA for the CDR3: TGTGCCAGCAGTGCCACGTCTAGCGGCAAAGAGACCCAGTACTTC. Protein sequence: CASSATSSGKETQYF.

The chain combines TRBV11-2 with TRBJ2-1, with 10 bases identical to TRBD2. This CDR3 contains 15 residues. V shed 3 bases, J shed 9 bases, and the junction held 8 bases outside the gene matches. From germline, CDR1 is SGHAT and CDR2 FQNNGV. As DNA, the CDR3 is TGTGCCAGCAGCTTGTTCCTAGCGGGAGTTGGTGAGCAGTTCTTC. Translated: CASSLFLAGVGEQFF.